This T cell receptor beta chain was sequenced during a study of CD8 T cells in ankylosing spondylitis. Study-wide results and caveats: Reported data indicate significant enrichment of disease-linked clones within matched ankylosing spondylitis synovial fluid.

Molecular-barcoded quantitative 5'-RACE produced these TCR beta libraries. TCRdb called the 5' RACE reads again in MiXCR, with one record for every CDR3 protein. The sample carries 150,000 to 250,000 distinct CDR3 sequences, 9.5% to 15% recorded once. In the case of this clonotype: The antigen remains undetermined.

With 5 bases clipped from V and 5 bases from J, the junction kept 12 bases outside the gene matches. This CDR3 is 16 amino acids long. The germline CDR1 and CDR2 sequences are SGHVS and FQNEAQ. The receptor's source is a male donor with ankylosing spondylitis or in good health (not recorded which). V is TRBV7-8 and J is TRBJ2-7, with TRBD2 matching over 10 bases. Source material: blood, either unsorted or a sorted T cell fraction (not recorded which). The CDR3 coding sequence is TGTGCCAGCAGCCCTCCAGCGGGAGGGCCCGAGGACGAGCAGTACTTC. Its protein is CASSPPAGGPEDEQYF.